A selection of T cell receptor beta chains follows, all from one sample in a study of identical twins. TCRdb re-called the 5' RACE reads with MiXCR, one entry per CDR3 protein. This sample has 600,000 to 850,000 distinct CDR3 sequences, with around a sixth found just once. The sample also formed part of further work on T cells expressing NK-cell markers.

Sequences were obtained from PBMCs. Receptors were obtained from a woman under 30 in good health. CDR3s include the opening cysteine and the closing phenylalanine or tryptophan. D genes are given only for firm matches. Clone size appears in some rows only: once, few, many, or a class for an expanded clone.

J	D	V	size	CDR3	DNA
TRBJ2-1	.	TRBV6-2/TRBV6-3	few	CASSYRTGGSYNEQFF	TGTGCCAGCAGTTACCGTACGGGCGGCTCCTACAATGAGCAGTTCTTC
TRBJ2-6	.	TRBV5-1	.	CASSLLGARFGANVLTF	TGCGCCAGCAGCTTGCTAGGGGCTCGGTTTGGGGCCAACGTCCTGACTTTC
TRBJ2-7	TRBD1	TRBV25-1	few	CASSEWGTGVYEQYF	TGTGCCAGCAGTGAATGGGGGACAGGGGTGTACGAGCAGTACTTC
TRBJ1-2	.	TRBV7-9	.	CASSLGGQGPHPGYTF	TGTGCCAGCAGCTTAGGGGGGCAGGGCCCCCACCCTGGCTACACCTTC
TRBJ2-7	TRBD1	TRBV6-1	.	CASSPQGQPLYEQYF	TGTGCCAGCAGCCCCCAGGGACAGCCTCTCTACGAGCAGTACTTC
TRBJ2-3	TRBD2	TRBV5-1	.	CASSRTTSGGDTQYF	TGCGCCAGCAGCCGAACGACTAGCGGAGGTGATACGCAGTATTTT
TRBJ2-3	TRBD2	TRBV7-6	.	CASSFQSGGTADTQYF	TGTGCCAGCAGCTTCCAGAGCGGGGGGACCGCAGATACGCAGTATTTT
TRBJ1-4	TRBD1	TRBV7-9	few	CASSKDRVGEKLFF	TGTGCCAGCAGCAAGGACAGGGTGGGCGAAAAACTGTTTTTT
TRBJ1-1	.	TRBV6-1	few	CASSEAGGVAEAFF	TGTGCCAGCAGTGAAGCTGGAGGGGTGGCTGAAGCTTTCTTT
TRBJ2-7	.	TRBV15	.	CATSRDYGGTTVGEQYF	TGTGCCACCAGCAGAGACTATGGGGGTACTACGGTTGGCGAGCAGTACTTC
TRBJ2-7	TRBD2	TRBV20-1	few	CSARSASGGPPYEQYF	TGCAGTGCTAGATCCGCTAGCGGGGGGCCACCCTACGAGCAGTACTTC
TRBJ2-7	.	TRBV20-1	few	CSARDPHEQYF	TGCAGTGCTAGAGATCCCCACGAGCAGTACTTC
TRBJ2-7	.	TRBV9	.	CASSVGGSPYEQYF	TGTGCCAGCAGCGTAGGAGGGTCCCCCTACGAGCAGTACTTC
TRBJ2-5	.	TRBV12-3/TRBV12-4	.	CASSSSTGGAWQETQYF	TGTGCCAGCAGTTCATCTACGGGGGGCGCGTGGCAAGAGACCCAGTACTTC
TRBJ1-1	.	TRBV20-1	few	CSARAPGLGGNTEAFF	TGCAGTGCTAGAGCTCCCGGACTCGGCGGTAACACTGAAGCTTTCTTT
TRBJ2-3	TRBD2	TRBV25-1	few	CASSTSGVGDTQYF	TGTGCCAGCAGTACTAGCGGGGTAGGGGATACGCAGTATTTT
TRBJ2-7	.	TRBV20-1	.	CSALDRSLLEQYF	TGCAGTGCCCTGGACAGAAGTCTTCTCGAGCAGTACTTC
TRBJ2-3	.	TRBV4-2	once	CASSQKEGALDTQYF	TGTGCCAGCAGCCAAAAGGAGGGGGCCCTAGATACGCAGTATTTT
TRBJ2-1	.	TRBV20-1	few	CSASAGPHPLDEQFF	TGCAGTGCTAGCGCGGGACCACACCCGTTGGATGAGCAGTTCTTC
TRBJ1-2	.	TRBV20-1	few	CSARIMSNYGYTF	TGCAGTGCTCGAATTATGTCTAACTATGGCTACACCTTC
TRBJ1-2	.	TRBV12-3/TRBV12-4	few	CASSPRGAYGYTF	TGTGCCAGCAGTCCGAGGGGTGCGTATGGCTACACCTTC
TRBJ1-1	.	TRBV12-3/TRBV12-4	many	CASRGRGTEAFF	TGTGCCAGCAGAGGGAGGGGCACTGAAGCTTTCTTT
TRBJ2-7	TRBD2	TRBV7-9	few	CASSRGVNPEQYF	TGTGCCAGCAGCCGGGGGGTAAACCCCGAGCAGTACTTC
TRBJ2-7	.	TRBV10-3	many	CAISVDSYEQYF	TGTGCCATCAGTGTGGACTCCTACGAGCAGTACTTC
TRBJ1-2	.	TRBV27	.	CASMGPDSYGYTF	TGTGCCAGCATGGGCCCAGACAGCTATGGCTACACCTTC
TRBJ2-7	.	TRBV6-1	few	CAVGHNPYEQYF	TGTGCCGTGGGACATAATCCCTACGAGCAGTACTTC
TRBJ2-3	TRBD1	TRBV6-5	.	CASSSQQIDRDRDTDTQYF	TGTGCCAGCAGTTCCCAACAAATTGACCGGGACAGGGACACAGATACGCAGTATTTT
TRBJ2-2	.	TRBV27	.	CASSRAHTGELFF	TGTGCCAGCAGCCGGGCCCACACCGGGGAGCTGTTTTTT
TRBJ2-7	.	TRBV20-1	.	CSARDFAGLPYEQYF	TGCAGTGCTAGAGATTTTGCAGGGCTGCCCTACGAGCAGTACTTC
TRBJ2-1	TRBD2	TRBV5-1	few	CASSLPLAGGDNEQFF	TGCGCCAGCAGCTTACCCTTAGCGGGGGGTGACAATGAGCAGTTCTTC
TRBJ2-7	.	TRBV9	.	CASSGIPSYEQYF	TGTGCCAGTTCAGGGATCCCCTCCTACGAGCAGTACTTC
TRBJ1-1	.	TRBV6-5	.	CASSYSGGPVRAFF	TGTGCCAGCAGTTACTCGGGCGGCCCTGTGCGAGCTTTCTTT
TRBJ2-1	.	TRBV19	few	CASSLRFYNEQFF	TGTGCCAGTAGTTTAAGGTTCTACAATGAGCAGTTCTTC
TRBJ2-7	.	TRBV5-1	few	CASSLNGRDSYEQYF	TGCGCCAGCAGCTTGAACGGACGGGACTCCTACGAGCAGTACTTC
TRBJ1-4	.	TRBV20-1	.	CSAQTLLDEKLFF	TGCAGTGCTCAGACATTACTGGATGAAAAACTGTTTTTT
TRBJ2-5	TRBD2	TRBV10-3	.	CAIGGLGLQETQYF	TGTGCCATCGGCGGACTGGGACTACAAGAGACCCAGTACTTC
TRBJ2-2	.	TRBV12-5	few	CASGPLVASTGELFF	TGTGCTAGTGGCCCCCTGGTAGCGTCCACCGGGGAGCTGTTTTTT
TRBJ2-3	.	TRBV29-1	few	CSQIGRGDTQYF	TGCAGCCAAATAGGACGGGGAGATACGCAGTATTTT
TRBJ2-2	.	TRBV7-9	few	CASSLLQTTNTGELFF	TGTGCCAGCAGCCTCCTACAGACCACGAACACCGGGGAGCTGTTTTTT
TRBJ2-5	TRBD2	TRBV18	few	CASSPRAGLESFQETQYF	TGTGCCAGCTCACCTAGGGCCGGACTAGAAAGTTTTCAAGAGACCCAGTACTTC
TRBJ1-1	.	TRBV9	.	CASSVAGAEAFF	TGTGCCAGCAGCGTAGCAGGGGCTGAAGCTTTCTTT
TRBJ2-7	.	TRBV6-2/TRBV6-3	.	CASSYSTTGFGQYF	TGTGCCAGCAGTTACTCGACGACAGGTTTCGGGCAGTACTTC
TRBJ2-7	.	TRBV20-1	few	CSARDGHLTREQYF	TGCAGTGCTAGAGATGGCCATCTCACTAGGGAGCAGTACTTC
TRBJ2-5	.	TRBV9	.	CASSTRGKETQYF	TGTGCCAGCAGTACCCGGGGTAAAGAGACCCAGTACTTC
TRBJ1-4	.	TRBV5-1	few	CASSLVGRQSTNEKLFF	TGCGCCAGCAGCTTGGTAGGGAGACAGTCAACTAATGAAAAACTGTTTTTT
TRBJ2-7	TRBD1	TRBV16	.	CASSQSDVNGQGAWEQYF	TGTGCCAGCAGCCAATCAGATGTTAATGGACAGGGGGCATGGGAGCAGTACTTC
TRBJ2-3	.	TRBV20-1	many	CSANNPALTDTQYF	TGCAGTGCTAATAATCCCGCGCTCACAGATACGCAGTATTTT
TRBJ1-5	.	TRBV5-5	.	CASQGIGNQPQHF	TGTGCCAGCCAGGGTATTGGCAATCAGCCCCAGCATTTT
TRBJ1-2	TRBD1	TRBV7-2	.	CASSFRAGTGQGYTF	TGTGCCAGCAGCTTTCGAGCCGGGACAGGGCAAGGCTACACCTTC
TRBJ2-2	.	TRBV19	few	CASSIGPGGELFF	TGTGCCAGTAGTATAGGACCGGGCGGGGAGCTGTTTTTT
TRBJ1-1	TRBD1	TRBV6-1	few	CASSEWGQGNTEAFF	TGTGCCAGCAGTGAATGGGGACAGGGGAACACTGAAGCTTTCTTT